This T cell receptor (beta chain) was captured by sequencing in a study of OX40 agonist ivuxolimab in advanced cancers. About the full investigation: Ivuxolimab was an agonistic, fully human IgG2 monoclonal antibody directed against OX40 (CD134), a costimulatory receptor. Intravenous ivuxolimab was administered to patients every 2 weeks at six dose levels: 0.01, 0.1, 0.3, 1.5, 3 and 10 mg/kg. Among the roughly 54 dose-escalation patients, around 19 had hepatocellular carcinoma, roughly 15 melanoma, 9 renal cell carcinoma and 9 head and neck cancer. In the dose-escalation cohort, around four fifths of patients were male, and the mean age was 60 years with a range of roughly 20 to 79. Prior anti-PD-1, anti-PD-L1 or anti-CTLA-4 therapy was permitted, and checkpoint inhibitors had been received by under 50% of dose-escalation patients. Partial responses occurred in three dose-escalation patients: two with cutaneous melanoma and one with hepatocellular carcinoma. Peripheral TCRbeta sequencing was intended to test whether TCR sequence diversity was altered and clonal T-cell expansion was caused by ivuxolimab. The paper describes the monotherapy dose-escalation part (N ≈ 52 patients) of the phase I trial of ivuxolimab.

From cysteine to phenylalanine, the CDR3 is 18 amino acids long. The DNA shown is the 54-base CDR3, in frame from base 1. The germline V and J ends show losses of 4 bases and 0 bases respectively, and no gene match explains 12 bases of the junction. CDR1 and CDR2, per the germline V gene, are SGHRS and YFSETQ. As regards this clone: The clone's antigen remains unknown. No much larger clonotype is one base removed from it; base qualities were not supplied.

Broad study findings and their caveats: After ivuxolimab, more expanded clones were found on average in CD8+ T cells than in CD4+ T cells. In the 0.1-3.0 mg/kg groups, partial responders had among the lowest normalized peripheral clonal expansion, particularly in CD8+ T cells. Low levels of normalized T-cell clonal expansion were also seen in some patients who did not respond. At doses of 0.1 to 3.0 mg/kg, clonal expansion of both CD4+ and CD8+ blood T cells was observed from baseline to week 6. The antigen specificity of the peripheral T cells that underwent clonal expansion was not determined.

The trial excluded patients who had a history of autoimmune disease or were on systemic immunosuppression. In every dose cohort, peripheral blood was drawn for TCR sequencing at baseline, cycle 4 day 1, and cycle 7 day 1. The samples were drawn from a first-in-human, open-label, multicenter phase I dose-escalation trial of ivuxolimab. Adults with locally advanced or metastatic melanoma, renal cell carcinoma, hepatocellular carcinoma or head and neck squamous cell carcinoma were enrolled in the trial. Before TCR sequencing, CD4+ and CD8+ T cells were separately sorted from peripheral blood. To sequence the TCRbeta CDR3 region, genomic DNA was isolated from the sorted cells. TCRbeta CDR3 regions were sequenced using the immunoSEQ Assay. TCRdb obtained this table from immuneACCESS and retained in-frame rearrangements with V and J assigned. These tables miss some clones; where compared with another copy, unresolved V genes account for less than half of the shortfall, and the remainder is unexplained. This sample holds 60,000 or so clones; 92% were observed only once. 23% of the sample is in the top ten clones.

The specimen comprised CD4+ or CD8+ T cells sorted from blood, sampled in a trial of the OX40 agonist ivuxolimab. The sequence came from an adult with an advanced solid tumor such as melanoma, head and neck, liver or kidney cancer. The chain is made from TRBV5-1 and TRBJ2-4, with 8 bases aligning to TRBD1. Here is the DNA: TGCGCCAGCAGCCCGGGACAGGCTTCAATACTAGCCAAAAACATTCAGTACTTC. Its amino acids are CASSPGQASILAKNIQYF.